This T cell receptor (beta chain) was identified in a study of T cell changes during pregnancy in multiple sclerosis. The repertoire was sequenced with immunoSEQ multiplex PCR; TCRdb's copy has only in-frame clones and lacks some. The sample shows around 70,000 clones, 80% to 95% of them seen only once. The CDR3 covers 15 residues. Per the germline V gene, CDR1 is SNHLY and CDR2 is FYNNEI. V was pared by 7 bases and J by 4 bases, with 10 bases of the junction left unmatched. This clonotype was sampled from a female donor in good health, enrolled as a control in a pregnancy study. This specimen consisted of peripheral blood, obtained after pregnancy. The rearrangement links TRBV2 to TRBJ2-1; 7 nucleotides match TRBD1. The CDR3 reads CASTEEGASYNEQFF. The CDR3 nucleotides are TGTGCCAGCACCGAAGAGGGGGCCTCTTACAATGAGCAGTTCTTC.